The source of this TCR beta chain is a study of spatial heterogeneity in lung cancer (dated by TCRdb to the late 2010s). Background on the whole study: The donors were around 69 patients from the lung TRACERx cohort who had early-stage, untreated non-small cell lung cancer. Beta-chain transcripts were consistently detected in greater numbers than alpha-chain transcripts, which likely reflects a higher abundance of beta-chain transcripts. Follow-up PBMC samples were sequenced whenever available, with a median time to follow-up of about 2 years after resection. In the raw uncorrected reads, each unique combination of TCR and UMI appeared more than ten times on average. The study quantitatively compared TCR alpha and beta repertoires across multiple tumor regions, matched nontumor lung and blood in non-small cell lung cancer. Nonsynonymous mutation counts, determined by whole-exome sequencing of tumor tissue, were related to TCR repertoire features. Both alpha and beta chains were TCR-sequenced in samples taken at surgery, namely 220 tumor regions, around 64 matched nontumor lung samples and 55 to 60 PBMC samples. Results and caveats for the whole study, not just this receptor: Additional single-cell paired TCR alpha and beta sequencing was considered necessary to confirm, at a functional level, the hypothesis that regional TCRs recognize regional mutations. Ubiquitous expanded tumor TCRs were detected in blood more often at tumor resection than at routine follow-up. Only 14 patients were included in comparisons of baseline and follow-up blood repertoires.

The time point label for this specimen denotes: blood at routine non-recurrence follow-up after resection. For TCR sequencing, whole RNA was extracted from tumor and nontumor lung tissue, or from cryopreserved PBMC samples, and no cell sorting was done. Patients were selected for TCR sequencing only if sufficient RNA was available from at least two tumor regions. Library preparation employed 5' RACE. Instrument on record: NextSeq 500. To allow correction of PCR and sequencing errors, the TCR library protocol tagged every TCR cDNA molecule with a unique molecular identifier. For the original study's pipeline: TCR identification, UMI-based error correction and CDR3 extraction were all carried out with Decombinator tools. Expanded TCRs were defined as those above a frequency of 2 per 1,000, corresponding to the top 1% of the tumor frequency distribution. Renyi diversity was calculated using the R vegan package after each repertoire was subsampled 100 times to 5,000 TCRs. To build CDR3 similarity networks, amino acid triplet string-kernel similarity was used, and CDR3s were connected when their pairwise similarity was above 0.82. TCRdb's own reprocessing of the public reads used fastp at Q25 and MiXCR and kept productive beta chains. When rows share a CDR3 protein, they turn into one entry using the most common DNA and genes. TCRdb assigned the V and J calls; the authors' analysis was not used. The table for this sample lists about 120,000 distinct CDR3 sequences; less than 14% of them were counted only once. 20% to 25% of the sample is held by the ten biggest clonotypes.

This clonotype was detected many times. Its antigen is currently not known. Base qualities are not recorded, but no much larger clone differs from it by a single base. The sequences come from PBMCs, collected at follow-up. The clonotype originates from a female donor with early-stage non-small cell lung cancer.

The CDR3 protein: CASSLSRGDGEQYF. The DNA reads as follows: TGCGCCAGCAGCTTGTCCAGGGGTGATGGCGAGCAGTACTTC. The chain uses TRBV5-1 and TRBJ2-7, and the D gene may be TRBD1, 6 bases matching. V sheds 1 base and J sheds 6 bases, leaving 14 bases between their ends. Via the germline V gene, CDR1 is SGHRS and CDR2 YFSETQ. Measured from the cysteine to the phenylalanine, the CDR3 is 14 residues long. The CDR3 DNA has 42 bases and is translated from base 1.